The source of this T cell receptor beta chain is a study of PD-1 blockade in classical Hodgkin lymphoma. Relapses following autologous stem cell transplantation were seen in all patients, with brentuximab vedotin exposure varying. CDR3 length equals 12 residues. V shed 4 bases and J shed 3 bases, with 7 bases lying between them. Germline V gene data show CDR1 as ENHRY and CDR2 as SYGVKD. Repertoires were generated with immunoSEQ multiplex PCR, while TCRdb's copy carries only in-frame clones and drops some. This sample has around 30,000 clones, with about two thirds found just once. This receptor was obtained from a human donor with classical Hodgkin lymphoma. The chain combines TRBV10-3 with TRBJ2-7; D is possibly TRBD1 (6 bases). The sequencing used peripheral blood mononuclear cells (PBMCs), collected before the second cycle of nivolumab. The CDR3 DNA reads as TGTGCCATCAGTGGGACAGACTACGAGCAGTACTTC. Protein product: CAISGTDYEQYF.